The 13 T cell receptor beta chains below were found in one sample sequenced in a study of shared clonotypes between healthy human individuals. Measured with immunoSEQ multiplex PCR; TCRdb has only the in-frame clones, and not every one. Of millions of clones listed, more than 90% are singletons. Sequencing was done on a sample of naive CD4+ T cells sorted from blood. The subset is: CD45RA+ positively selected. These receptor sequences come from a man between 18 and 29 years old in good health.

V usage is TRBV27 and J usage is TRBJ1-2; D unclear. Looked up from germline, CDR1 is MNHEY and CDR2 is SMNVEV (reference sequence). The CDR3 totals 15 residues. The V end was cut by 3 bases, the J end by 0 bases, with 11 bases between. This CDR3 is CASSFAASTNYGYTF. DNA for the CDR3: TGTGCCAGCAGTTTCGCGGCCTCTACTAACTATGGCTACACCTTC.

The rearrangement joins TRBV6-5 to TRBJ2-2; possible D gene TRBD1, 6 bases. CDR3 length: 12 amino acids. Germline assignment: CDR1 MNHEY and CDR2 SVGAGI. Trimming stripped 10 bases from V and 4 bases from J, with 10 bases between. CDR3 protein: CATTQGTGELFF. The CDR3 coding sequence is TGTGCCACTACACAGGGCACCGGGGAGCTGTTTTTT.

The gene calls are TRBV30 and TRBJ1-1; tentative D call: TRBD1 (5 bases). Between the trimmed V and J ends, which lost 4 bases and 11 bases, there was a span of 26 bases. The CDR3 consists of 15 residues. Germline V gene lookup returns CDR1 GTSNPN and CDR2 SVGIG (reference sequence). The CDR3 bases are TGTGCCTGGATGGGGGGAACGGTTTTAGGGTTTCGCGCTTTCTTT. This sequence encodes CAWMGGTVLGFRAFF.

The count of this clone is one. This sequence joins TRBV7-2 and TRBJ2-7; TRBD2 aligns across 11 bases. J gave up 5 bases and V 7 bases, and 7 bases lay outside the gene matches. The CDR3 is 14 amino acids. Germline V CDR1 and CDR2: SGHTA, FQGNSA. CDR3 in amino acids: CASTLTSGVHEQYF. In DNA form, the CDR3 reads TGTGCCAGCACCCTGACTAGCGGGGTACACGAGCAGTACTTC. Full variable domain (missing parts from reference TRBV7-2 and TRBJ2-7): GAGVSQSPSNKVTEKGKDVELRCDPISGHTALYWYRQSLGQGLEFLIYFQGNSAPDKSGLPSDRFSAERTGGSVSTLTIQRTQQEDSAVYLCASTLTSGVHEQYFGPGTRLTVT.

The rearrangement uses TRBV6-1 and TRBJ2-7; perhaps TRBD1 as D (6 bases). This CDR3 region has 16 residues. The V and J ends lost 2 bases and 4 bases respectively, with 18 bases between them. CDR1 is MNHNS, CDR2 SASEGT, per germline. In DNA, the CDR3 is TGTGCCAGCAGTGAAAAAGGCAGGGGAAATGGGTACGAGCAGTACTTC. Amino acid sequence: CASSEKGRGNGYEQYF.

A word on this clone: One end of the junction does not line up with germline, which may come from a read error. The CDR3 sequence is CASSQDPRGASVYF. In DNA form, the CDR3 reads TGCGCCAGCAGCCAAGATCCACGGGGGGCAAGTGTGTATTTC. The chain recombines TRBV4-1 with TRBJ2-7; D might be TRBD2 (7 bases). Germline V lookup: CDR1 MGHRA, CDR2 YSYEKL. There are 14 residues in the CDR3.

This sequence joins TRBV19 and TRBJ2-3; perhaps TRBD1 as D (6 bases). The length of the CDR3 is 12 residues. Germline loops: CDR1 LNHDA, CDR2 SQIVND (reference sequence). V was pared by 0 bases and J by 14 bases, with 12 bases between. The CDR3 DNA reads TGTGCCAGTAGTATAGAGGGACACAGGTTGTATTTT. Encoded protein: CASSIEGHRLYF.

The gene calls are TRBV30 and TRBJ1-6, with D tentatively TRBD1 (6 bases). The CDR3 is 15 residues long. Germline V lookup: CDR1 GTSNPN, CDR2 SVGIG (reference sequence). The ends were cut back, 1 base at V and 9 bases at J, with 16 bases in the middle. CDR3 residues: CAWSDRGGDGSPLHF. CDR3 in DNA: TGTGCCTGGAGTGACCGGGGGGGCGACGGTTCACCCCTCCACTTT.

The genes are TRBV18 and TRBJ2-3; no clear D gene. In germline, CDR1 is KGHSH, CDR2 LQKENI. Deletions cut 0 bases from V and 0 bases from J, with 13 bases between. The CDR3 runs 17 residues. The CDR3 DNA sequence: TGTGCCAGCTCACCACCGACCCGAGCGATCAGCACAGATACGCAGTATTTT. It encodes CASSPPTRAISTDTQYF.

This clone was found a few times. V is TRBV27 and J is TRBJ1-1; TRBD1 is a possible D gene (5 bases). Germline CDR1 reads MNHEY; CDR2 reads SMNVEV (reference sequence). Trimming took off 5 bases at V and 1 base at J, with 11 bases between the two ends. The CDR3 covers 14 residues. The CDR3 spells CASSPRQQNTEAFF. In DNA, the CDR3 is TGTGCCAGCAGTCCCCGACAGCAGAACACTGAAGCTTTCTTT.

J is TRBJ1-6 and V is TRBV5-8, with D tentatively TRBD1 (6 bases). This CDR3 has 16 residues. V was clipped by 4 bases and J by 2 bases, with 13 bases between them. Germline-derived CDR1 and CDR2 are SGHTS and YDEGEE. The DNA of the CDR3 is TGTGCCAGCAGCCCCCAAGGGACACCCTATAATTCACCCCTCCACTTT. Its translation is CASSPQGTPYNSPLHF.

The chain carries TRBV5-1 and TRBJ2-5; 8 bases agree with TRBD1. CDR3 length: 14 residues. V was pared by 1 base and J by 5 bases, with 4 bases of the junction left unmatched. CDR1 is SGHRS, CDR2 YFSETQ, per germline. CDR3 in DNA: TGCGCCAGCAGCTTGCGACAGGGGTGGGAGACCCAGTACTTC. It specifies CASSLRQGWETQYF.

The V call is TRBV6-5, the J call TRBJ2-7, with 7 bases fitting TRBD2. V gave up 0 bases and J gave up 1 base; unmatched junction bases: 3. The CDR3 consists of 15 residues. CDR1 and CDR2 from the germline V gene are MNHEY and SVGAGI. The CDR3 sequence: CASSYSPAGSYEQYF. The CDR3 DNA is TGTGCCAGCAGTTACTCTCCAGCGGGATCCTACGAGCAGTACTTC.